These T cell receptor beta chains were read from a single sample in a study of tumor-infiltrating lymphocytes in primary liver carcinoma. TCRdb recomputed calls from the multiplex PCR reads with MiXCR, one row per CDR3 protein. The sample has fewer than 110,000 distinct CDR3 sequences, around 71% seen once. Sequenced input: liver tumor tissue from sampling region 2. The source is a woman in her sixties or seventies with primary liver carcinoma and hepatitis B virus infection. Both conserved end residues are trimmed from each CDR3. The order of the fields is J gene, V gene, CDR3 protein.

TRBJ2-7 TRBV11-2 VSSLESRAEQY
TRBJ2-7 TRBV11-3 ASSLEASGRHPRTTYEQY
TRBJ2-1 TRBV6-1 VSSHGLRRDYNEQF
TRBJ2-5 TRBV5-5 ACSLAGGPLETQY
TRBJ2-5 TRBV29-1 RLGSGTGGLETQY
TRBJ1-2 TRBV11-3 ASSSGLRDRVTDGYT
TRBJ2-5 TRBV6-5 ASSREAVRETQY
TRBJ1-2 TRBV29-1 SIEDLRDRLGHT
TRBJ2-3 TRBV5-1 VSSLGAWTGDTDTQY
TRBJ2-4 TRBV11-3 ASSLTRLVGGWENIQY
TRBJ1-1 TRBV12-3/TRBV12-4 ASTRGAYTEAF
TRBJ2-1 TRBV10-3 AISHGPVYNEQF
TRBJ2-1 TRBV11-3 ASSLDSGLGIHEQF
TRBJ2-1 TRBV12-5 ASGLVGGRIDERF
TRBJ2-4 TRBV11-2 ARSPRLAGGPRIKNIQY
TRBJ2-4 TRBV4-2 ASSQGGEENIHY
TRBJ2-1 TRBV5-4 ASTTGGTPLGNEQF
TRBJ2-4 TRBV28 ASSSSATGVMD
TRBJ2-7 TRBV2 ASSGLAGGYEQY
TRBJ2-5 TRBV11-2 ASSRGTTGNGETQY
TRBJ2-5 TRBV5-1 VSSERRETQY
TRBJ1-5 TRBV10-3 AIKDSSSNQPQH
TRBJ2-6 TRBV12-3/TRBV12-4 ASTWRPRGLAGVSGVNVLT
TRBJ2-5 TRBV11-2 TSSLIMGPQETLY
TRBJ2-5 TRBV5-5 VNSSALAGGQETQY
TRBJ2-7 TRBV11-2 ACRTPGREARGEQY
TRBJ1-4 TRBV11-2 ASSLPPTGGGEKLF
TRBJ1-1 TRBV7-2 ASSYLGGNTEAF
TRBJ2-7 TRBV7-3 ASSLTGTDGYEQY
TRBJ2-1 TRBV5-8 ASSSGLGIRSNEQF